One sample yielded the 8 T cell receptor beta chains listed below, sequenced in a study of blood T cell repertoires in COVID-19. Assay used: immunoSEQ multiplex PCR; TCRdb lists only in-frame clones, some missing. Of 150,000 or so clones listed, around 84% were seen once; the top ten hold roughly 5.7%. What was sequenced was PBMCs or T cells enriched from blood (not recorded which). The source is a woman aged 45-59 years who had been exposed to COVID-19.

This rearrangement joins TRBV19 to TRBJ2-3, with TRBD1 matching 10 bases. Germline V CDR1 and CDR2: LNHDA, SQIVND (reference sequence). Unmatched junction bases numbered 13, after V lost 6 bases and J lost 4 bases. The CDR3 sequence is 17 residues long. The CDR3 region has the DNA TGTGCCAGTAGAACACCGGGACAGGGGAATTGGGCAGATACGCAGTATTTT. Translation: CASRTPGQGNWADTQYF.

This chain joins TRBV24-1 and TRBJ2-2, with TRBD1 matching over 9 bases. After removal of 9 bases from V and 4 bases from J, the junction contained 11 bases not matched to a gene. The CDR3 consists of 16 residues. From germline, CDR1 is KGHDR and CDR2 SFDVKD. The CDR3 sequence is CATRDGGQGSTGELFF. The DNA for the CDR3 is TGTGCCACCCGCGACGGGGGACAGGGTAGCACCGGGGAGCTGTTTTTT.

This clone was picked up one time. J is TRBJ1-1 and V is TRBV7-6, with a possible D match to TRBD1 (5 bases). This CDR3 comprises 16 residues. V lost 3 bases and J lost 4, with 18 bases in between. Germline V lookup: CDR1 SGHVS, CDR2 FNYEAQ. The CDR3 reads CASSLRNQGIGTEAFF. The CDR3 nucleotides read TGTGCCAGCAGCTTGAGGAACCAGGGTATTGGCACTGAAGCTTTCTTT.

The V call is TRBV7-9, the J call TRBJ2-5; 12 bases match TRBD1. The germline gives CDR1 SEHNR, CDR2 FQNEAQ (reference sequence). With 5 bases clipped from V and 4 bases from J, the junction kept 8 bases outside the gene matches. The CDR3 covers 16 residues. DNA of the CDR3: TGTGCCAGCAGCAGGAGCGGGACAGGGGGCTTAGAGACCCAGTACTTC. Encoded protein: CASSRSGTGGLETQYF.

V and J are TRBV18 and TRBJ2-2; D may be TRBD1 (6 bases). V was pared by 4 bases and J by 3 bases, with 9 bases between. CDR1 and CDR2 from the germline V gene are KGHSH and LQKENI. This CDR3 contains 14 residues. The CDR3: CASSLYRDTGELFF. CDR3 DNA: TGTGCCAGCTCACTCTACAGGGACACCGGGGAGCTGTTTTTT.

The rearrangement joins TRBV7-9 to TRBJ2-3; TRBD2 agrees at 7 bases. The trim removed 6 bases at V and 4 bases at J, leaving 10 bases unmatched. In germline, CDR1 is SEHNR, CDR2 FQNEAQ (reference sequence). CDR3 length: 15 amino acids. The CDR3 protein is CASRRREMLPDTQYF. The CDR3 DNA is TGTGCCAGCAGGCGGCGGGAGATGTTGCCAGATACGCAGTATTTT.

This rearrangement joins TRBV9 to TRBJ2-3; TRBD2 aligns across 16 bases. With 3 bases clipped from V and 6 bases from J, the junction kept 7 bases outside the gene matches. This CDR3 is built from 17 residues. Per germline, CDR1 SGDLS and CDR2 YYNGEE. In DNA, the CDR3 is TGTGCCAGCAGCGCCCCGGGACTAGCGGGGGGGCCGGATACGCAGTATTTT. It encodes CASSAPGLAGGPDTQYF.

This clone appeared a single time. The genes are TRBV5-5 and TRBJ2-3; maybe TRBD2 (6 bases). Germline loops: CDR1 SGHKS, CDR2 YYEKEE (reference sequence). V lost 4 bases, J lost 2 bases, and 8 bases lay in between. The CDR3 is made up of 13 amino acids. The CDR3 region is CASSGGATDTQYF. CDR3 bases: TGTGCCAGCAGCGGCGGGGCCACAGATACGCAGTATTTT.